These T cell receptor beta chains were read from a single sample in a study of blood T cell repertoires in COVID-19. Sequenced by immunoSEQ multiplex PCR; TCRdb stores in-frame clones only, minus some. The data hold 23,000 or so clones, with 81% observed a single time. Specimen: peripheral blood. The receptors shown here come from a man aged 65 to 85 with acute or convalescent COVID-19. The CDR3 runs from the conserved cysteine through the conserved F or W. A D gene is named only where the DNA matches it firmly. Clone sizes are given selectively: once, few, many, or a class where the clone is expanded.

.,TRBV4-2,.,TRBJ2-1,CASSQRDLADEQFF,TGTGCCAGCAGCCAGAGGGACTTAGCCGATGAGCAGTTCTTC
.,TRBV3-1/TRBV3-2,few,TRBJ1-2,CASGGAGWGGYTF,TGTGCCAGCGGCGGGGCAGGGTGGGGAGGCTACACCTTC
.,TRBV5-1,.,TRBJ2-5,CASSPGGQQETQYF,TGCGCCAGCAGCCCCGGGGGGCAACAAGAGACCCAGTACTTC
.,TRBV29-1,.,TRBJ2-7,CSTMAGGYEQYF,TGCAGCACGATGGCGGGCGGCTACGAGCAGTACTTC
TRBD2,TRBV24-1,once,TRBJ2-7,CATSDVSGRAGEQYF,TGTGCCACCAGTGACGTTAGCGGGAGGGCCGGGGAGCAGTACTTC
.,TRBV29-1,.,TRBJ2-2,CSVRPGRDTGELFF,TGCAGCGTTCGGCCCGGTCGGGACACCGGGGAGCTGTTTTTT
.,TRBV6-2/TRBV6-3,.,TRBJ2-1,CASTPPPPNRNEQFF,TGTGCCAGCACCCCCCCTCCCCCGAACAGGAATGAGCAGTTCTTC
.,TRBV10-1,.,TRBJ2-2,CASRQGGTGELFF,TGCGCCAGCAGGCAGGGCGGCACCGGGGAGCTGTTTTTT
.,TRBV20-1,.,TRBJ1-1,CSASAITGLVEAFF,TGCAGTGCTAGTGCCATTACAGGGTTGGTTGAAGCTTTCTTT
.,TRBV9,.,TRBJ1-2,CASSAASFDRLYGYTF,TGTGCCAGCAGCGCAGCCAGTTTTGACAGGCTCTATGGCTACACCTTC
.,TRBV14,.,TRBJ1-6,CASSFQGSPLHF,TGTGCCAGCAGCTTCCAGGGGTCACCCCTCCACTTT
TRBD2,TRBV2,medium-sized,TRBJ2-5,CASNPSGRQETQYF,TGTGCCAGCAACCCTAGCGGGAGGCAAGAGACCCAGTACTTC
.,TRBV6-6,few,TRBJ1-6,CASPPRGNNSPLHF,TGTGCCAGCCCCCCGAGAGGGAACAATTCACCCCTCCACTTT
.,TRBV30,.,TRBJ2-2,CAWRGGGDTGELFF,TGTGCCTGGAGAGGAGGGGGCGACACCGGGGAGCTGTTTTTT
.,TRBV6-5,.,TRBJ2-7,CASSYQASASYEQYF,TGTGCCAGCAGTTACCAGGCTAGCGCATCCTACGAGCAGTACTTC
.,TRBV5-6,few,TRBJ1-2,CASSLKGEGYTF,TGTGCCAGCAGCCTCAAAGGGGAAGGCTACACCTTC
TRBD1,TRBV19,.,TRBJ1-5,CASKQGWDNQPQHF,TGTGCCAGTAAACAGGGGTGGGACAATCAGCCCCAGCATTTT
.,TRBV14,.,TRBJ2-5,CASSRGLAETQYF,TGTGCCAGCAGCCGAGGACTGGCAGAGACCCAGTACTTC
.,TRBV12-3/TRBV12-4,few,TRBJ1-1,CASSLYSNTEAFF,TGTGCCAGCAGTTTGTATTCGAACACTGAAGCTTTCTTT
TRBD1,TRBV6-2/TRBV6-3,.,TRBJ2-7,CASSPRGRTAEQYF,TGTGCCAGCAGCCCAAGGGGGCGCACGGCCGAGCAGTACTTC
.,TRBV4-1,.,TRBJ2-6,CASSQDSASGANVLTF,TGCGCCAGCAGCCAAGATAGCGCGTCTGGGGCCAACGTCCTGACTTTC
TRBD1,TRBV5-1,once,TRBJ2-3,CASSFDRADYTQYF,TGCGCCAGCAGCTTCGACAGGGCCGACTATACGCAGTATTTT
.,TRBV7-2,.,TRBJ2-5,CASSRPRGTQYF,TGTGCCAGCAGCCGCCCGCGGGGGACCCAGTACTTC
.,TRBV7-2,.,TRBJ1-4,CASSLGGGVNEKLFF,TGTGCCAGCAGCTTAGGAGGGGGTGTTAATGAAAAACTGTTTTTT
.,TRBV12-5,.,TRBJ1-5,CASGFSGDSNQPQHF,TGTGCTAGTGGTTTCTCAGGGGATAGCAATCAGCCCCAGCATTTT
.,TRBV30,once,TRBJ2-7,CAWSGDWTYEQYF,TGTGCCTGGAGTGGGGACTGGACCTACGAGCAGTACTTC
TRBD1,TRBV4-1,.,TRBJ1-1,CASSQERGRGTEAFF,TGCGCCAGCAGCCAAGAGAGGGGGCGAGGCACTGAAGCTTTCTTT
.,TRBV27,.,TRBJ1-1,CASSPMGGGNTEAFF,TGTGCCAGCAGCCCTATGGGGGGTGGGAACACTGAAGCTTTCTTT
.,TRBV19,.,TRBJ2-5,CASSICLGPPKKETQYF,TGTGCCAGTAGTATTTGTCTGGGCCCTCCAAAAAAAGAGACCCAGTACTTC
TRBD1,TRBV20-1,.,TRBJ1-6,CSASRTGEYSPLHF,TGCAGTGCTAGTAGGACAGGGGAGTATTCACCCCTCCACTTT
TRBD1,TRBV3-1/TRBV3-2,.,TRBJ1-6,CASRDRSSYNSPLHF,TGTGCCAGCAGGGACAGGAGCTCCTATAATTCACCCCTCCACTTT
TRBD1,TRBV14,.,TRBJ2-6,CASSYRGQGWGSGANVLTF,TGTGCCAGCAGCTATCGAGGACAGGGTTGGGGCTCTGGGGCCAACGTCCTGACTTTC
.,TRBV6-5,.,TRBJ1-2,CASSRVLQTNYGYTF,TGTGCCAGCAGTCGGGTTTTGCAGACTAACTATGGCTACACCTTC
TRBD2,TRBV11-2,.,TRBJ2-7,CASSIASGYYEQYF,TGTGCCAGCAGCATAGCTAGCGGCTACTACGAGCAGTACTTC
TRBD2,TRBV3-1/TRBV3-2,.,TRBJ2-5,CASSQRPAGGETQYF,TGTGCCAGCAGCCAAAGACCCGCGGGGGGAGAGACCCAGTACTTC
.,TRBV20-1,.,TRBJ2-5,CSAAGQETQYF,TGCAGTGCAGCAGGACAAGAGACCCAGTACTTC
.,TRBV7-2,few,TRBJ1-5,CASSLGGSGNQPQHF,TGTGCCAGCAGCTTAGGCGGATCGGGCAATCAGCCCCAGCATTTT
TRBD1,TRBV5-4,.,TRBJ1-2,CASSLDRGSRGYTF,TGTGCCAGCAGCCTGGACAGGGGCAGCAGGGGCTACACCTTC